A selection of T cell receptor beta chains follows, all from one sample in a study of T cell responses to AZD1222 COVID-19 vaccine. Measured with immunoSEQ multiplex PCR; TCRdb has only the in-frame clones, and not every one. The top ten clones hold around 15% of a sample with 90,000 to 120,000 clones, roughly nine tenths of them seen once. The sample consisted of peripheral blood, taken on day 0 of AZD1222 vaccination. The receptor source for this set is an adult in good health. CDR3s include the opening cysteine and the closing phenylalanine or tryptophan. A D gene is named only where the DNA matches it firmly. Not every row has a clone size; where given, it reads once, few, many or a size class.

j_call d_call v_call clone_size cdr3_nt cdr3_aa
TRBJ2-7 TRBD2 TRBV3-1/TRBV3-2 . TGTGCCAGCAGCCAGCCAAAACCTACTAGCGGGGGCCTTTACCTAGGGGAGCAGTACTTC CASSQPKPTSGGLYLGEQYF
TRBJ1-5 . TRBV28 . TGTGCCAGCAGAACCACAGGAGACCAGCCCCAGCATTTT CASRTTGDQPQHF
TRBJ2-3 TRBD2 TRBV19 . TGTGCCAGTAGTATGGGCGGGAGGGGATTAGATACGCAGTATTTT CASSMGGRGLDTQYF
TRBJ1-1 . TRBV5-6 . TGTGCCAGCAGCCGTCGGGTGAACACTGAAGCTTTCTTT CASSRRVNTEAFF
TRBJ2-3 TRBD2 TRBV19 . TGTGCCAGTAGACCGACTAGCGGGGCTACAGATACGCAGTATTTT CASRPTSGATDTQYF
TRBJ1-5 TRBD1 TRBV29-1 . TGCAGCGTCAGGACAGGACGGGATCAGCCCCAGCATTTT CSVRTGRDQPQHF
TRBJ1-2 . TRBV19 once TGTGCCAGTAGTTTCAGACAGGCCGGCAATCCTGGCTACACCTTC CASSFRQAGNPGYTF
TRBJ1-2 . TRBV10-1 . TGCGCCAGCAGTGATTCCAGGGCCCATGGCTACACCTTC CASSDSRAHGYTF
TRBJ1-2 . TRBV6-2/TRBV6-3 . TGTGCCAGCAGTTACCCCCGGGGAAGCTCTGGCTACACCTTC CASSYPRGSSGYTF
TRBJ2-5 TRBD2 TRBV29-1 . TGCAGCTGTCTAGCGGTACAAGAGACCCAGTACTTC CSCLAVQETQYF
TRBJ1-1 . TRBV3-1/TRBV3-2 . TGTGCCAGCAGATTAGAAGGCACTGAAGCTTTCTTT CASRLEGTEAFF
TRBJ1-3 TRBD1 TRBV10-2 . TGCGCCAGCAGTAACAGGGGCTCTGGAAACACCATATATTTT CASSNRGSGNTIYF
TRBJ2-1 TRBD1 TRBV5-1 . TGCGCCAGCAGCTTGAGGGGACAGGGGTCATACAATGAGCAGTTCTTC CASSLRGQGSYNEQFF
TRBJ1-1 TRBD1 TRBV28 . TGTGCCAGCAGCGTGGGACAGACCCAAGCTTTCTTT CASSVGQTQAFF
TRBJ2-1 TRBD2 TRBV6-4 . TGTGCCAGCAGTCTGGTATTCGGGACTAGCGGGAGCCAGCAGTTCTTC CASSLVFGTSGSQQFF
TRBJ1-1 TRBD1 TRBV5-6 . TGTGCCAGCAGCTTGGTAGGCGGCAGGGGGCTGACTGAAGCTTTCTTT CASSLVGGRGLTEAFF
TRBJ1-1 . TRBV6-6 . TGTGCCAGCAGGTTAGCGGCTGGGTCGTACACTGAAGCTTTCTTT CASRLAAGSYTEAFF
TRBJ2-7 . TRBV30 . TGTGCCTTCTTCACCTCCTACGAGCAGTACTTC CAFFTSYEQYF
TRBJ2-6 . TRBV6-2/TRBV6-3 once TGTGCCAGCAGTTTCCGGGCCCACTCTGGGGCCAACGTCCTGACTTTC CASSFRAHSGANVLTF
TRBJ2-7 TRBD1 TRBV10-1 . TGCGCCAGCAGCCCGGGACAGAGCTACGAGCAGTACTTC CASSPGQSYEQYF
TRBJ2-7 . TRBV18 . TGTGCCAGCTCACCAGTGGCCCATACCTACGAGCAGTACTTC CASSPVAHTYEQYF
TRBJ2-7 . TRBV7-9 . TGTGCCAGCAGCTTAGGCCTAGGCGGCTACGAGCAGTACTTC CASSLGLGGYEQYF
TRBJ1-1 . TRBV4-1 once TGCGCCAGCAGCCAAGTTCCAGGGGCCTCGAACACTGAAGCTTTCTTT CASSQVPGASNTEAFF
TRBJ2-5 . TRBV5-1 . TGCGCCAGCAGCTTCGGGTTGTACCAAGAGACCCAGTACTTC CASSFGLYQETQYF
TRBJ1-3 . TRBV2 . TGTGCCAGCAAGACAGGCTCTGGAAACACCATATATTTT CASKTGSGNTIYF
TRBJ2-5 . TRBV2 . TGTGCCAGCAGTGATGGTCGGCACCAAGAGACCCAGTACTTC CASSDGRHQETQYF
TRBJ2-3 . TRBV6-5 . TGTGCCAGCAGTCCTAGGAGGGCGGCAGATACGCAGTATTTT CASSPRRAADTQYF
TRBJ1-2 . TRBV19 . TGTGCCAGTAGTATAGAGGGACCGGTCTATGGCTACACCTTC CASSIEGPVYGYTF
TRBJ2-1 . TRBV10-1 . TGCGCCAGCAGTATGACAGGGAGGGGTGAGCAGTTCTTC CASSMTGRGEQFF
TRBJ2-1 TRBD2 TRBV11-1 . TGTGCCAGCAGCGACAGGACTAGCGCAAGGAATGAGCAGTTCTTC CASSDRTSARNEQFF
TRBJ1-3 TRBD1 TRBV19 few TGTGCCAGCGGACAGGCGATCTCTGGAAACACCATATATTTT CASGQAISGNTIYF
TRBJ1-1 . TRBV5-1 . TGCGCCAGCAGCTTGGCGGCAGCCGCGAACACTGAAGCTTTCTTT CASSLAAAANTEAFF
TRBJ2-1 . TRBV28 once TGTGCCAGCAGTTCCCTGGATAATAGCGGAGGATACAATGAGCAGTTCTTC CASSSLDNSGGYNEQFF
TRBJ1-2 . TRBV5-8 . TGTGCCAGCAGCTTTGGTACTCCTGGGGGCTACACCTTC CASSFGTPGGYTF
TRBJ2-1 . TRBV28 . TGTGCCAGCAGTTTCGGGATCGGTGAGCAGTTCTTC CASSFGIGEQFF
TRBJ2-2 . TRBV10-3 . TGTGCCATCAGTGATATTGTGTTTGGGGGAAACACCGGGGAGCTGTTTTTT CAISDIVFGGNTGELFF
TRBJ1-2 . TRBV5-1 . TGCGCCAGCAGAGAAGACAGAAACAGGTTTGGCTACACCTTC CASREDRNRFGYTF
TRBJ2-1 TRBD2 TRBV10-2 . TGCGCCGCGGGACTAGCGACCTACAATGAGCAGTTCTTC CAAGLATYNEQFF
TRBJ1-5 TRBD1 TRBV28 once TGTGCCAGCAGTTCTGCTTGGACAGGGGGTAGTGGGCAGCCCCAGCATTTT CASSSAWTGGSGQPQHF
TRBJ1-1 TRBD1 TRBV7-2 . TGTGCCAGCAGCCGCGGGACAGAAAACACTGAAGCTTTCTTT CASSRGTENTEAFF